The 11 T cell receptor beta chains listed next were all sequenced from one sample in a study of blood T cell repertoires in COVID-19. Profiling relied on immunoSEQ multiplex PCR, and the TCRdb table lists in-frame clones only, not all of them. This table holds about 220,000 clones, about 86% found once. Sequenced input: peripheral blood. These receptors all stem from a woman in her twenties or thirties who had recovered from COVID-19.

The chain employs TRBV4-1 and TRBJ1-2; unclear D gene. The CDR3 has 15 residues. The germline V and J ends were trimmed by 7 bases and 6 bases, with 21 bases remaining between them. In germline, CDR1 is MGHRA, CDR2 YSYEKL. The CDR3 reads CASNHEFGREDGYTF. CDR3 DNA sequence: TGCGCCAGCAACCATGAGTTCGGTAGGGAGGATGGCTACACCTTC.

The CDR3 sequence: CASSGQGRDEQYF. CDR3 bases: TGTGCCAGCAGTGGACAGGGTAGAGACGAGCAGTACTTC. The chain couples TRBV9 to TRBJ2-7; 8 nucleotides line up with TRBD1. V trimming: 5 bases; J trimming: 5 bases; junction bases outside the gene matches: 6. The CDR3 runs 13 residues. The germline CDR1 and CDR2 sequences are SGDLS and YYNGEE.

V usage is TRBV28 and J usage is TRBJ1-5, with a possible D match to TRBD1 (5 bases). The CDR3 is 15 amino acids. With 4 bases removed from V and 1 base from J, the gap between germline ends came to 11 bases. The germline CDR1 and CDR2 sequences are MDHEN and SYDVKM. The CDR3 sequence: CASSSPGESNQPQHF. The DNA for the CDR3 is TGTGCCAGCAGTTCCCCGGGGGAGAGCAATCAGCCCCAGCATTTT.

This chain joins TRBV29-1 and TRBJ2-7; 13 nucleotides match TRBD2. CDR1 is SQVTM, CDR2 ANQGSEA, per germline. Trimming at V came to 4 bases and at J to 5 bases, leaving 14 bases not matched to a gene. The CDR3 is 17 amino acids. The CDR3 spells CSVANLWTSGRGHEQYF. Written as DNA, the CDR3 is TGCAGCGTTGCTAACCTCTGGACTAGCGGGAGAGGACACGAGCAGTACTTC.

V and J are TRBV19 and TRBJ2-5, with 9 bases aligning to TRBD2. The CDR3 is made up of 16 amino acids. CDR1 LNHDA and CDR2 SQIVND come from the germline V gene (reference sequence). The junction had 7 bases not matched to a gene; V was cut back by 3 bases and J by 2 bases. CDR3 sequence reads: CASSIFSGREQETQYF. In DNA, the CDR3 is TGTGCCAGTAGTATCTTTAGCGGGAGAGAACAAGAGACCCAGTACTTC.

This chain joins TRBV5-1 and TRBJ2-2; 9 bases agree with TRBD2. The germline gives CDR1 SGHRS, CDR2 YFSETQ. The CDR3 spans 16 residues. The J segment lost 0 bases and the V segment lost 4 bases, leaving 4 bases of the junction unmatched. The DNA for the CDR3 is TGCGCCAGCAGCGCCACTAGCGGGCCGAACACCGGGGAGCTGTTTTTT. Translation: CASSATSGPNTGELFF.

The rearrangement links TRBV19 to TRBJ1-4; D is ambiguous. V dropped 5 bases and J dropped 7 bases, with 14 bases sitting between them. Per the germline V gene, CDR1 is LNHDA and CDR2 is SQIVND (reference sequence). The CDR3 is 14 amino acids. This CDR3 is CASSPTAAGEKLFF. The CDR3 DNA reads TGTGCCAGTAGTCCGACGGCCGCAGGTGAAAAACTGTTTTTT.

This chain links TRBV9 with TRBJ2-2; a weak D match, TRBD1 (6 bases). The CDR3 runs 15 residues. V lost 7 bases to trimming and J lost 1 base, with 14 bases between them. Germline V CDR1 and CDR2: SGDLS, YYNGEE. CDR3 amino acids: CASGWKGQNTGELFF. CDR3 DNA sequence: TGTGCCAGCGGTTGGAAGGGACAGAACACCGGGGAGCTGTTTTTT. The full variable domain, completed using reference TRBV9 and TRBJ2-2, is DSGVTQTPKHLITATGQRVTLRCSPRSGDLSVYWYQQSLDQGLQFLIQYYNGEERAKGNILERFSAQQFPDLHSELNLSSLELGDSALYFCASGWKGQNTGELFFGEGSRLTVL.

Turning to this clone: The sample holds other DNA sequences that translate to the same CDR3. The chain carries TRBV18 and TRBJ2-5; no firm D call. The CDR3 runs 13 residues. V was trimmed by 6 bases and J by 2 bases, leaving 10 bases between them. Germline CDR1 is KGHSH and CDR2 is LQKENI. In nucleotides, the CDR3 is TGTGCCAGCTCGCCGGCCGGGCAAGAGACCCAGTACTTC. Translation: CASSPAGQETQYF.

J is TRBJ2-7 and V is TRBV27, with 8 bases identical to TRBD1. The trim removed 7 bases at V and 5 bases at J, leaving 10 bases unmatched. Germline CDR1 reads MNHEY; CDR2 reads SMNVEV (reference sequence). The CDR3 runs to 14 residues. In DNA, the CDR3 is TGTGCCAGCAATTCTCAGGGGGCGAGCGACGAGCAGTACTTC. Its translation is CASNSQGASDEQYF.

The chain couples TRBV28 to TRBJ2-5, with D uncertain. The germline V gene has CDR1 MDHEN and CDR2 SYDVKM. The CDR3 totals 11 residues. V was trimmed by 2 bases and J by 9 bases, leaving 7 bases between them. The CDR3: CASSLSRAQYF. CDR3 DNA: TGTGCCAGCAGTTTAAGTCGCGCCCAGTACTTC.